This TCR beta chain was recorded in a study of blood T cell repertoires in COVID-19 (dated by TCRdb to 2020 to 2022). Broadly, across the study: Collaborator samples came from the United States, Italy and Spain and covered acute and convalescent phases of COVID-19. Deeply sampled blood TCRbeta repertoires from subjects exposed to, actively infected with, or recovered from COVID-19 were included in the dataset. Samples came from the ongoing ImmuneRACE study (first 160 participants) plus 1,254 subjects from 6 global collaborators. HLA class I and class II types, where available, came from metadata supplied by the sample provider rather than from assay-based typing. A freely available public database, intended as a resource for researchers studying the immune response to SARS-CoV-2, is where the repertoires were released. The prospective study material was composed of cDNA or gDNA derived from T cells, B-cell-depleted T cells, or PBMCs. The sample metadata nearly always contained a de-identified subject ID, COVID-19 status, age in years and sex. The full study reports these points: The amount of clinical and demographic metadata varied by source and participant and was provided uncurated.

As concerns this clone: The antigen this receptor binds is unknown. Per-nucleotide qualities are absent, and no much larger clonotype sits a single base away.

V loses 4 bases at its end and J loses 9 bases; junction bases beyond the gene matches: 5. The CDR3 numbers 14 residues from cysteine through phenylalanine. Of all the DNA, just the CDR3 is kept, 42 bases in frame from base 1. Via the germline V gene, CDR1 is SGHRS and CDR2 YFSETQ. TCRbeta CDR3 regions were amplified from genomic DNA using the immunoSEQ Assay, a bias-controlled multiplex PCR. The paper's processing steps were these. Nucleated cell counts per sample were estimated from amplification of reference gene primers within the assay. To quantify the absolute abundance of each unique TCRbeta CDR3 rearrangement, sequence reads were collapsed and filtered. For each sample, productive Simpson clonality was calculated as the square root of Simpson's diversity index across productive rearrangements. TCRdb's version of the immuneACCESS table is confined to in-frame rearrangements and falls short of the full clone set. An unresolved V gene accounts for under half of the shortfall where checked; the remainder is of unknown origin. V, J and clone size are taken as reported in that table, and D and trimming were inferred from the DNA itself. Recorded for this sample are more than 150,000 clones; under 90% of them occurred a single time. Of the sample, about 0.58% falls within the top ten clones.

Whole blood was collected in K2EDTA tubes by collaborating institutions according to the institutions' own protocols. For TCRbeta analysis, collaborator samples were shipped as frozen whole blood, as isolated PBMCs, or as DNA extracted from either sample type. The chain links TRBV5-1 with TRBJ1-6, and TRBD1 matches 9 of the central bases. The specimen was peripheral blood. The receptor was derived from a man aged 60 to 75 with acute or convalescent COVID-19. The CDR3 in this case is CASSPTGGFSPLHF. The nucleotide sequence reads as follows: TGCGCCAGCAGCCCAACAGGGGGCTTTTCACCCCTCCACTTT.